Shown below are 21 T cell receptor beta chains from a single sample sequenced in a study of Graves' ophthalmopathy and Graves' hyperthyroidism (dated by TCRdb to 2017 to 2018). Sequenced on an Illumina HiSeq 2000. TCR beta CDR3 regions were amplified from RNA transcripts for repertoire sequencing. A first-round RT-PCR used HTBI primers with the Qiagen OneStep RT-PCR kit, followed by a second-round multiplex PCR, size selection and purification. Using fastp at Q25 and MiXCR, TCRdb reprocessed the public reads and kept productive beta chains. Rows with a matching CDR3 protein are joined into one entry that keeps the most common DNA and genes. Across this sample there are about 410,000 distinct CDR3 sequences, with about 17% seen only once. The top ten constitute roughly 1.5% of the sample. Sequencing input: peripheral blood. These receptors came from a woman aged 18-29 years with Graves' ophthalmopathy. Donor details come from another sample of the same person, matched by shared clones.

The chain employs TRBV30 and TRBJ1-5, with D perhaps TRBD1 (5 bases). CDR3 size: 13 residues. In germline, CDR1 is GTSNPN, CDR2 SVGIG (reference sequence). Trimming shortened V by 5 bases and J by 4 bases, and 12 bases separated the two germline ends. The CDR3, as DNA: TGTGCCTGGGCCCGGGACCGTAATCAGCCCCAGCATTTT. Translated: CAWARDRNQPQHF.

At least ten counts were recorded for this clonotype. The genes are TRBV9 and TRBJ2-5; 9 nucleotides line up with TRBD2. The CDR3 covers 16 residues. Germline CDR1 SGDLS, CDR2 YYNGEE. V shed 0 bases and J 2 bases; nucleotides not matched to a gene: 5. The CDR3 DNA sequence: TGTGCCAGCAGCGTAGATAGCGGGAGTGGGCAAGAGACCCAGTACTTC. Its translation is CASSVDSGSGQETQYF.

At least ten counts were recorded for this clonotype. This rearrangement joins TRBV3-1 to TRBJ2-5, with 10 positions matching TRBD1. CDR1 LGHDT and CDR2 YNNKEL come from the germline V gene (reference sequence). CDR3 length equals 16 residues. Trimming removed 4 bases from V and 4 bases from J; junction bases left unmatched: 9. In DNA, the CDR3 is TGTGCCAGCAGCCTCCGACAGGGGGCTACCGGAGAGACCCAGTACTTC. Residues: CASSLRQGATGETQYF.

This chain connects TRBV7-8 to TRBJ2-7; 8 positions agree with TRBD1. With 6 bases clipped from V and 2 bases from J, the junction kept 6 bases outside the gene matches. Germline CDR1 SGHVS, CDR2 FQNEAQ. CDR3 size: 14 residues. DNA for the CDR3: TGTGCCAGCAGGGTGGACAGGGCAACCTACGAGCAGTACTTC. It specifies CASRVDRATYEQYF.

This clonotype was seen at least ten times. CDR3 amino acids: CASSYHLDRGRTGELFF. The CDR3 DNA is TGTGCCAGCAGTTACCACCTCGACAGGGGAAGGACCGGGGAGCTGTTTTTT. This rearrangement joins TRBV12-3 or TRBV12-4 to TRBJ2-2, with 8 bases aligning to TRBD1. This CDR3 has 17 amino acids. J gave up 5 bases and V 4 bases, and 12 bases lay outside the gene matches.

Ten or more counts support this clonotype. The chain is built from TRBV25-1 and TRBJ1-1; 7 nucleotides align to TRBD1. J lost 8 bases, V lost 3 bases, and 9 bases had no gene match. The CDR3 is 14 amino acids. The germline V gene encodes CDR1 MGHDK and CDR2 SYGVNS. The CDR3 is CASSDHRDSPEAFF. As DNA, the CDR3 is TGTGCCAGCAGTGACCATAGGGACAGTCCCGAAGCTTTCTTT.

This clonotype was counted a single time. The V gene is TRBV9, the J gene TRBJ2-7, with D uncertain. The CDR3 totals 14 residues. V was cut by 0 bases and J by 2 bases, with 9 bases left in between. Germline CDR1 and CDR2: SGDLS and YYNGEE. The DNA for the CDR3 is TGTGCCAGCAGCGTAGACGACCTTACCTACGAGCAGTACTTC. Protein product: CASSVDDLTYEQYF.

The V gene is TRBV28, the J gene TRBJ2-5, with 12 bases aligning to TRBD1. V lost 10 bases and J lost 5; bases outside the gene matches: 8. CDR3 length equals 14 residues. In germline, CDR1 is MDHEN, CDR2 SYDVKM. CDR3: CATRDRGRRETQYF. The CDR3 DNA follows: TGTGCCACCCGGGACAGGGGGCGCCGGGAGACCCAGTACTTC.

The V call is TRBV14, the J call TRBJ2-7; 10 bases line up with TRBD2. Trimming took 5 bases from V and 3 from J; bases not matched to a gene: 7. Germline values: CDR1 SGHDN, CDR2 FVKESK. The CDR3 has 15 amino acids. The CDR3: CASSLASGSGYEQYF. The CDR3 coding sequence is TGTGCCAGCAGCTTGGCTAGCGGGAGTGGCTACGAGCAGTACTTC.

This clonotype occurred many times. The genes are TRBV19 and TRBJ2-3; D is undetermined. Trimming left V 3 bases short and J 3 bases short, with 16 bases between. The CDR3 consists of 16 residues. Looked up from germline, CDR1 is LNHDA and CDR2 is SQIVND (reference sequence). The CDR3: CASSMSAAARTDTQYF. For the CDR3, the DNA is TGTGCCAGTAGTATGTCGGCGGCAGCCAGAACAGATACGCAGTATTTT. Looking up the rest from reference TRBV19 and TRBJ2-3 gives the full variable domain: DGGITQSPKYLFRKEGQNVTLSCEQNLNHDAMYWYRQDPGQGLRLIYYSQIVNDFQKGDIAEGYSVSREKKESFPLTVTSAQKNPTAFYLCASSMSAAARTDTQYFGPGTRLTVL.

Many counts were recorded for this clonotype. The chain carries TRBV29-1 and TRBJ2-5; 9 positions match TRBD1. Trimming removed 4 bases from V and 5 bases from J; junction bases left unmatched: 11. Germline CDR1 and CDR2: SQVTM and ANQGSEA. The CDR3 extends over 15 amino acids. CDR3 in DNA: TGCAGCGTTGCACAGGGGGCGGGCGGGATGGAGACCCAGTACTTC. Its translation is CSVAQGAGGMETQYF.

Many counts were recorded for this clonotype. The chain has TRBV28 and TRBJ2-4; the D gene is possibly TRBD2 (6 bases). V shed 6 bases and J shed 7 bases, with 25 bases lying between them. Germline CDR1 MDHEN, CDR2 SYDVKM. This CDR3 is 17 amino acids long. In DNA, the CDR3 is TGTGCCAGCAGACCCGGGACTCGGGGTTTATTGGAGAACATTCAGTACTTC. Its protein is CASRPGTRGLLENIQYF. Variable domain in full (rest from reference TRBV28 and TRBJ2-4): DVKVTQSSRYLVKRTGEKVFLECVQDMDHENMFWYRQDPGLGLRLIYFSYDVKMKEKGDIPEGYSVSREKKERFSLILESASTNQTSMYLCASRPGTRGLLENIQYFGAGTRLSVL.

This clonotype was detected many times. This chain joins TRBV7-9 and TRBJ1-1; D is unresolved. Germline V gene data show CDR1 as SEHNR and CDR2 as FQNEAQ (reference sequence). This CDR3 region has 14 residues. Trimming left V 5 bases short and J 1 base short, with 11 bases between. CDR3 sequence (DNA): TGTGCCAGCAGCCCAACCCCATCGAACACTGAAGCTTTCTTT. Its protein is CASSPTPSNTEAFF.

V is TRBV27 and J is TRBJ1-1; maybe TRBD1 (5 bases). V was cut by 2 bases and J by 0 bases, with 28 bases left in between. The CDR3 spans 21 residues. CDR1 and CDR2 from the germline V gene are MNHEY and SMNVEV (reference sequence). DNA of the CDR3: TGTGCCAGCAGTTTACGACAAAGCCCCTTCCTCAGACAGATCATGAACACTGAAGCTTTCTTT. It is translated as CASSLRQSPFLRQIMNTEAFF.

This clonotype was observed at least ten times. This chain connects TRBV6-5 to TRBJ2-7; D may correspond to TRBD1 or TRBD2 (5 bases each). The CDR3 runs to 15 residues. Trimming stripped 2 bases from V and 0 bases from J, with 11 bases between. CDR1 MNHEY and CDR2 SVGAGI come from the germline V gene. CDR3: CASSYNEGSSYEQYF. CDR3 sequence (DNA): TGTGCCAGCAGTTACAACGAGGGGAGCTCCTACGAGCAGTACTTC.

The rearrangement links TRBV6-1 to TRBJ2-7; 10 bases fit TRBD1. Germline lookup yields CDR1 MNHNS and CDR2 SASEGT. CDR3 size: 14 residues. With 6 bases clipped from V and 7 bases from J, the junction kept 9 bases outside the gene matches. The CDR3 nucleotides read TGTGCCAGCAGCCCATTCGGGACAGGGGAGGAGCAGTACTTC. Translating gives CASSPFGTGEEQYF.

In this sample, this clonotype turned up many times. The chain carries TRBV6-2 or TRBV6-3 and TRBJ1-5; TRBD1 aligns across 8 bases. Germline V gives CDR1 MNHEY, CDR2 SVGEGT. Trimming removed 5 bases from V and 0 bases from J; junction bases left unmatched: 3. The CDR3 runs 15 residues. CDR3 nucleotides: TGTGCCAGCAGTCGGGACAGGAATAGCAATCAGCCCCAGCATTTT. It codes for CASSRDRNSNQPQHF.

This clonotype was counted at least ten times. J is TRBJ1-1 and V is TRBV24-1; maybe TRBD1 (5 bases). CDR3 length equals 12 residues. Germline V gene lookup returns CDR1 KGHDR and CDR2 SFDVKD. Trimming stripped 9 bases from V and 8 bases from J, with 15 bases between. CDR3 nucleotides: TGTGCCACCTCCCCAGAAGGGACGGAAGCTTTCTTT. Encoded protein: CATSPEGTEAFF.

This clonotype has a count of ten or more. This sequence joins TRBV27 and TRBJ2-5; 7 bases map to TRBD1. Germline V lookup: CDR1 MNHEY, CDR2 SMNVEV (reference sequence). The CDR3 sequence is 16 residues long. The ends lost 3 bases at V and 1 base at J; junction bases unmatched: 8. The CDR3: CASSLVGGFSQETQYF. The CDR3 nucleotides read TGTGCCAGCAGTTTGGTAGGGGGCTTTAGCCAAGAGACCCAGTACTTC.

This clonotype has a count of ten or more. The CDR3 is CASRQSSAGGTGELFF. CDR3 sequence (DNA): TGTGCCAGCAGACAGTCGTCGGCGGGAGGGACCGGGGAGCTGTTTTTT. The chain is built from TRBV11-2 and TRBJ2-2, with 9 bases identical to TRBD2. The trim removed 6 bases at V and 5 bases at J, leaving 10 bases unmatched. This CDR3 has 16 amino acids. Germline CDR1 is SGHAT and CDR2 is FQNNGV.

The genes are TRBV14 and TRBJ1-1, with 9 bases matching TRBD1. The ends lost 1 base at V and 5 bases at J; junction bases unmatched: 2. Germline V gene lookup returns CDR1 SGHDN and CDR2 FVKESK. The CDR3 is 14 residues long. The CDR3 DNA sequence: TGTGCCAGCAGCCAAGGGGACAGGGTTACTGAAGCTTTCTTT. Translating gives CASSQGDRVTEAFF.